This passage covers 4 T cell receptor beta chains from one sample sequenced in a study of blood T cell repertoires in COVID-19. Clones were sequenced by immunoSEQ multiplex PCR, and TCRdb holds only the in-frame ones, with some missing. The sample contains roughly 250,000 clones, 84% of which appear only once. The sample was peripheral blood. The source of these receptors is a middle-aged man with acute or convalescent COVID-19.

The chain is built from TRBV7-9 and TRBJ2-2; the D gene is possibly TRBD2 (5 bases). This CDR3 has 18 residues. The V end was cut by 2 bases, the J end by 3 bases, with 19 bases between. Germline CDR1 SEHNR, CDR2 FQNEAQ (reference sequence). The CDR3 region has the DNA TGTGCCAGCAGCTTATCAATTCGGGGAAAGGGAGACACCGGGGAGCTGTTTTTT. It is translated as CASSLSIRGKGDTGELFF.

This clone has just a few counts. V is TRBV10-3 and J is TRBJ1-1; D is unresolved. The germline V and J ends were trimmed by 3 bases and 11 bases, with 22 bases remaining between them. CDR3 length equals 15 residues. Germline CDR1 and CDR2: ENHRY and SYGVKD. CDR3 coding DNA: TGTGCCATCAGTGACCAGGCAGGATGGGCCTTCAGCGCTTTCTTT. Protein product: CAISDQAGWAFSAFF.

This clone showed up just once. CDR3 in amino acids: CASQPTSGYNEQFF. CDR3 in DNA: TGTGCCAGCCAGCCGACTAGCGGTTACAATGAGCAGTTCTTC. The J gene is TRBJ2-1, the V gene TRBV6-5; 9 bases agree with TRBD2. The CDR3 spans 14 residues. Germline V gene lookup returns CDR1 MNHEY and CDR2 SVGAGI. V was clipped by 8 bases and J by 4 bases; unmatched bases: 6.

V gene TRBV5-6 combines with J gene TRBJ1-1, with 8 bases matching TRBD1. The V segment lost 4 bases and the J segment 4 bases; nucleotides outside the gene matches: 3. The CDR3 is made up of 13 amino acids. Germline assignment: CDR1 SGHDT and CDR2 YYEEEE. The CDR3 spells CASSPDRATEAFF. The CDR3 DNA reads as TGTGCCAGCAGCCCGGACAGGGCCACTGAAGCTTTCTTT.